This TCR beta chain is from a study of PD-L1 blockade in urothelial cancer. On the study more broadly: Samples of blood were analyzed 3 weeks (second dose) and 6 weeks after treatment start.

The sample's time point: peripheral blood 6 weeks after treatment start. The study enrolled patients with locally advanced or metastatic urothelial carcinoma. The table came from immunoSEQ multiplex PCR; TCRdb's copy has only in-frame clones and leaves some out. The sample includes roughly 45,000 clones, around 80% of them seen just once. This clone was detected only a few times. The germline V gene has CDR1 MNHNS and CDR2 SASEGT. The V gene end was trimmed by 2 bases and the J gene end by 13 bases; junction bases not matched to a gene: 10. This CDR3 spans 13 amino acids. The sample was PBMCs, taken around atezolizumab (anti-PD-L1) treatment. The source of this sequence is a man aged 70 or older with urothelial cancer. The chain combines TRBV6-1 with TRBJ2-5, with 7 bases fitting TRBD2. The DNA of the CDR3 is TGTGCCAGCAGTGAACCGGGACTACCATTTCTGTACTTC. This translates into CASSEPGLPFLYF.